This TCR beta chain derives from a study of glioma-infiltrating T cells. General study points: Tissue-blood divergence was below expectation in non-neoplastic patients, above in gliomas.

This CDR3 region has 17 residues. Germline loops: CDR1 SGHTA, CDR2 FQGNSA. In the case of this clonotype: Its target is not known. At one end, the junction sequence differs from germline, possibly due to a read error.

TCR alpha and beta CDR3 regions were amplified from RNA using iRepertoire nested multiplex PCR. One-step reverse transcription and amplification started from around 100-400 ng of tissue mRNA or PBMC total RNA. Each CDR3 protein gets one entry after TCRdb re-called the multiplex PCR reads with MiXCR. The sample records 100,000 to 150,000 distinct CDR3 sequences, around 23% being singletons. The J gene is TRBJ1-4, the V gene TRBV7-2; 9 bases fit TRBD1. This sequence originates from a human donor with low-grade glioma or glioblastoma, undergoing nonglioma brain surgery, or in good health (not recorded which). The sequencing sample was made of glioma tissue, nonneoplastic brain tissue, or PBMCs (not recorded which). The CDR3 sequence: CASSLGTGGSTSEKLFF. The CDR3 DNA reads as TGTGCCAGCAGCCTTGGAACAGGGGGCTCAACTAGTGAAAAACTGTTTTTT.